The next 21 T cell receptor beta chains were all read from a single sample in a study of T-cell reconstitution after alpha-beta-depleted transplantation in children listed by TCRdb under 2016. Receptor libraries were prepared by PCR. TCRdb shows the sequencer as Illumina HiSeq 2500. Molecular barcoding was employed in the preparation of TCR libraries, with unique molecular identifiers being used to normalize TCRbeta repertoire quantification. Using fastp at Q25 and MiXCR, TCRdb reprocessed the public reads and kept productive beta chains. One record per CDR3 amino acid sequence lists the most common genes and DNA. In this sample the table shows about 500,000 distinct CDR3 sequences, approximately 32% of which occur a single time. 2% to 3% of the sample is taken by the ten largest. The sample here was PBMCs from the stem cell graft donor, taken from the stem cell graft. These receptor sequences come from a human donor who donated a stem cell graft to a child with aplastic anemia.

The count of this clonotype is one. CDR3: CASSPLAPGGSNQPQHF. As DNA, the CDR3 is TGTGCCAGCAGCCCCCTGGCCCCGGGAGGCAGCAATCAGCCCCAGCATTTT. The gene calls are TRBV27 and TRBJ1-5; D gene uncertain. Germline V gene data show CDR1 as MNHEY and CDR2 as SMNVEV (reference sequence). This CDR3 spans 17 amino acids. Trimming removed 6 bases from V and 1 base from J, with 19 bases in between.

This clonotype has just a few counts. J is TRBJ2-3 and V is TRBV20-1, with 7 bases that match TRBD2. The germline V gene has CDR1 DFQATT and CDR2 SNEGSKA (reference sequence). V was pared by 1 base and J by 6 bases, with 16 bases of the junction left unmatched. This CDR3 is built from 17 residues. CDR3 DNA: TGCAGTGCTAGAGTGGAAGCGGGAATACCACTGAGGGATACGCAGTATTTT. Its translation is CSARVEAGIPLRDTQYF.

This clonotype came up a few times. CDR3 bases: TGTGCCAGCAGCTTAAATGTCGGCCGGAACGGTGAGCAGTTCTTC. Translating gives CASSLNVGRNGEQFF. The chain employs TRBV7-2 and TRBJ2-1; D gene uncertain. Per the germline V gene, CDR1 is SGHTA and CDR2 is FQGNSA. Trimming cost V 2 bases and J 9 bases, with 17 bases left between them. The CDR3 loop spans 15 amino acids.

A few counts support this clonotype. The V and J genes are TRBV30 and TRBJ1-1; D not certain. The CDR3 loop spans 15 amino acids. Trimming took off 0 bases at V and 5 bases at J, with 16 bases between the two ends. Germline CDR1 reads GTSNPN; CDR2 reads SVGIG (reference sequence). This CDR3 is CAWSVRELAWTEAFF. DNA of the CDR3: TGTGCCTGGAGTGTACGGGAACTCGCTTGGACTGAAGCTTTCTTT.

In this sample, this clonotype turned up a few times. The gene calls are TRBV30 and TRBJ2-1; TRBD2 agrees at 8 bases. The V and J ends lost 3 bases and 8 bases, in that order; junction bases with no gene match: 9. The V gene's germline CDR1 is GTSNPN and CDR2 SVGIG (reference sequence). The CDR3 length is 14 residues. DNA of the CDR3: TGTGCCTGGAGGAGAAGCGGGAGAAGCGATGAGCAGTTCTTC. It is translated as CAWRRSGRSDEQFF.

The V gene is TRBV20-1, the J gene TRBJ2-1; D tentatively reads TRBD1 or TRBD2 (5 bases each). Trimming stripped 5 bases from V and 8 bases from J, with 16 bases between. The germline V gene has CDR1 DFQATT and CDR2 SNEGSKA (reference sequence). There are 13 residues in the CDR3. This CDR3 is CSALPGPKYEQFF. CDR3 DNA sequence: TGCAGTGCTTTACCGGGACCCAAGTATGAGCAGTTCTTC.

V usage is TRBV12-3 or TRBV12-4 and J usage is TRBJ1-5, with a possible D match to TRBD1 (5 bases). Trimming took off 7 bases at V and 2 bases at J, with 15 bases between the two ends. The CDR3 is made up of 15 amino acids. The CDR3 DNA follows: TGTGCCAGCACCTCAGTGGGGACGCGCAATCAGCCCCAGCATTTT. Protein product: CASTSVGTRNQPQHF.

The rearrangement joins TRBV9 to TRBJ2-7, with 10 bases that match TRBD2. This CDR3 region has 17 residues. CDR1 SGDLS and CDR2 YYNGEE come from the germline V gene. V dropped 0 bases and J dropped 0; count of bases not matched to a gene: 6. The DNA of the CDR3 is TGTGCCAGCAGCGTAGGGGCTAGCGGGAGTATCTCCTACGAGCAGTACTTC. Its translation: CASSVGASGSISYEQYF.

In its sample, this clonotype was seen once. The J gene is TRBJ1-4, the V gene TRBV5-1; TRBD1 might be the D (6 bases). Trimming removed 0 bases at V and 0 bases at J, with 12 bases between. The CDR3 consists of 17 residues. CDR1 SGHRS and CDR2 YFSETQ come from the germline V gene. CDR3 residues: CASSLGTAVATNEKLFF. The CDR3 DNA reads TGCGCCAGCAGCTTGGGGACAGCGGTTGCAACTAATGAAAAACTGTTTTTT.

The V and J genes are TRBV9 and TRBJ2-1; D perhaps matches TRBD2 (6 bases). The CDR3 is 16 amino acids. V lost 3 bases and J lost 3, with 16 bases in between. The germline CDR1 and CDR2 sequences are SGDLS and YYNGEE. DNA for the CDR3: TGTGCCAGCAGCGCCGGGACTCCCCGGAACTACAATGAGCAGTTCTTC. This gives the protein CASSAGTPRNYNEQFF.

This clonotype occurred a few times. This chain connects TRBV4-2 to TRBJ2-1; TRBD2 matches 12 bases. V trimming: 4 bases; J trimming: 7 bases; junction bases outside the gene matches: 14. Germline CDR1 is LGHNA and CDR2 is YNFKEQ. The CDR3 contains 18 residues. CDR3 nucleotide sequence: TGTGCCAGCAGCCCGGGGGCCTGGACTAGCGGGATTTTTAATGAGCAGTTCTTC. Protein product: CASSPGAWTSGIFNEQFF.

The chain recombines TRBV14 with TRBJ2-3; 8 nucleotides align to TRBD2. V was clipped by 2 bases and J by 1 base; unmatched bases: 5. The length of the CDR3 is 16 residues. CDR1 is SGHDN and CDR2 is FVKESK in the germline V gene. CDR3 residues: CASSQPAGLGTDTQYF. CDR3 in DNA: TGTGCCAGCAGCCAACCTGCGGGACTAGGCACAGATACGCAGTATTTT.

There are a few counts of this clonotype. The CDR3 region is CATSSNMNTEAFF. CDR3 bases: TGTGCCACCAGCAGTAACATGAACACTGAAGCTTTCTTT. This chain links TRBV15 with TRBJ1-1; no reliable D call. The germline V gene has CDR1 LNHNV and CDR2 YYDKDF (reference sequence). Trimming pared 3 bases from V and 0 bases from J, leaving 5 bases between. This CDR3 has 13 residues.

In this sample, this clonotype turned up many times. The chain employs TRBV20-1 and TRBJ1-1, with D tentatively TRBD1 (5 bases). Germline CDR1 is DFQATT and CDR2 is SNEGSKA (reference sequence). V lost 6 bases to trimming and J lost 1 base, with 12 bases between them. The CDR3 is made up of 13 amino acids. The CDR3 region is CSAGQPGNTEAFF. The CDR3 nucleotides read TGCAGTGCAGGACAACCGGGGAACACTGAAGCTTTCTTT.

This clonotype has a handful of counts. The chain is built from TRBV20-1 and TRBJ2-1, with D perhaps TRBD1 (5 bases). The V gene lost 0 bases and the J gene lost 6 bases, with 9 bases spanning the gap. Germline CDR1 and CDR2: DFQATT and SNEGSKA (reference sequence). The CDR3 extends over 13 amino acids. The CDR3 DNA reads TGCAGTGCTAGAGACCGCAGGGCCAATGAGCAGTTCTTC. Translation gives CSARDRRANEQFF.

The chain combines TRBV7-8 with TRBJ1-6, with D maybe TRBD1 (5 bases). The CDR3 is 16 amino acids. CDR1 is SGHVS, CDR2 FQNEAQ, per germline. V dropped 5 bases and J dropped 9 bases, with 20 bases sitting between them. The CDR3 DNA sequence: TGTGCCAGCAGCGCAGGGCCGGGACGAATCCTTTCACCCCTCCACTTT. This translates into CASSAGPGRILSPLHF.

The chain carries TRBV7-2 and TRBJ2-2, with 11 positions matching TRBD2. Germline lookup yields CDR1 SGHTA and CDR2 FQGNSA. This CDR3 is 18 amino acids long. Trimming at V came to 0 bases and at J to 1 base, leaving 4 bases not matched to a gene. Written as DNA, the CDR3 is TGTGCCAGCAGCTTAGCGCACACTAGCGGGGGGAACACCGGGGAGCTGTTTTTT. Encoded protein: CASSLAHTSGGNTGELFF.

This clonotype was seen more than once but under ten times. This rearrangement joins TRBV12-3 or TRBV12-4 to TRBJ1-5; D gene uncertain. Trimming shortened V by 6 bases and J by 1 base, and 16 bases separated the two germline ends. The CDR3 contains 16 residues. In nucleotides, the CDR3 is TGTGCCAGCAGCCACGACGTTTGGGAAAGCAATCAGCCCCAGCATTTT. This codes for CASSHDVWESNQPQHF.

This clonotype was found a few times. This chain uses TRBV10-3 with TRBJ2-7, with TRBD1 matching over 7 bases. The CDR3 extends over 15 amino acids. V trimming: 8 bases; J trimming: 4 bases; junction bases outside the gene matches: 14. The V gene's germline CDR1 is ENHRY and CDR2 SYGVKD. The CDR3 sequence: CAIQPRDSPLYEQYV. As DNA, the CDR3 is TGTGCCATCCAACCCCGGGACAGTCCACTATACGAGCAGTACGTC.

The J gene is TRBJ1-6, the V gene TRBV2; D call uncertain. The CDR3 runs to 15 residues. V lost 3 bases to trimming and J lost 7 bases, with 13 bases between them. Per the germline V gene, CDR1 is SNHLY and CDR2 is FYNNEI. CDR3 protein: CASSDGGSQNSPLHF. The CDR3 nucleotides read TGTGCCAGCAGTGATGGAGGGTCCCAAAATTCACCCCTCCACTTT.

This chain connects TRBV24-1 to TRBJ2-1; 10 nucleotides match TRBD2. The CDR3 covers 15 residues. J was trimmed by 6 bases and V by 4 bases; bases with no gene match: 5. Germline V lookup: CDR1 KGHDR, CDR2 SFDVKD. The CDR3 nucleotides are TGTGCCACCAGTGACGGGACTAGCGTCTTCAATGAGCAGTTCTTC. It is translated as CATSDGTSVFNEQFF.